The 18 T cell receptor beta chains below were found in one sample sequenced in a study of cytomegalovirus exposure and HLA in healthy donors (dated by TCRdb to 2016 to 2017). Libraries came from the immunoSEQ multiplex PCR assay. The table comes from immuneACCESS by way of TCRdb, which keeps in-frame sequences with V and J called. Part of the clones is missing from these tables; in studies checked, under half for an unresolved V gene and the rest for unknown reasons. Within this sample are 97,000 or so clones, with approximately 94% of them counted one time only. Of the sample, around 0.85% falls within the top ten clones. Sequencing was performed on PBMCs. These receptors all stem from a woman younger than 35 in good health and CMV-seronegative.

J is TRBJ2-1 and V is TRBV30, with TRBD2 matching 12 bases. CDR1 GTSNPN and CDR2 SVGIG come from the germline V gene (reference sequence). The CDR3 length is 15 residues. The trim removed 3 bases at V and 3 bases at J, leaving 3 bases unmatched. DNA for the CDR3: TGTGCCTGGAGCGCTAGCGGGAGGGACTACAATGAGCAGTTCTTC. Translating it yields CAWSASGRDYNEQFF.

The rearrangement joins TRBV9 to TRBJ1-3; D ambiguous. The V gene's germline CDR1 is SGDLS and CDR2 YYNGEE. Trimming took off 2 bases at V and 4 bases at J, with 7 bases between the two ends. The CDR3 totals 13 residues. This CDR3 is CASSVESGNTIYF. The CDR3, as DNA: TGTGCCAGCAGCGTGGAGTCGGGAAACACCATATATTTT.

The chain links TRBV11-2 to TRBJ2-1; tentatively, D is TRBD1 (5 bases). Trimming stripped 4 bases from V and 8 bases from J, with 12 bases between. The CDR3 has 13 residues. Germline V gene sequence: CDR1 SGHAT, CDR2 FQNNGV. CDR3 loop: CASSSTGIDEQFF. Here the CDR3 DNA reads TGTGCCAGCAGCTCCACAGGTATCGATGAGCAGTTCTTC.

J is TRBJ1-5 and V is TRBV9; 7 bases map to TRBD1. The CDR3 spans 15 residues. CDR1 and CDR2 from the germline V gene are SGDLS and YYNGEE. Trimming took 1 base from V and 3 from J; bases not matched to a gene: 4. The CDR3 DNA reads TGTGCCAGCAGCGTATCCGGACAGGCCAATCAGCCCCAGCATTTT. Its translation is CASSVSGQANQPQHF.

The chain couples TRBV5-8 to TRBJ2-7; no firm D call. Trimming left V 0 bases short and J 1 base short, with 8 bases between. The CDR3 runs to 14 residues. Germline values: CDR1 SGHTS, CDR2 YDEGEE. The DNA of the CDR3 is TGTGCCAGCAGCTTGGAGGCGGCTTCCTACGAGCAGTACTTC. It is translated as CASSLEAASYEQYF. The full variable domain, rest sourced from reference TRBV5-8 and TRBJ2-7, is EAGVTQSPTHLIKTRGQQATLRCSPISGHTSVYWYQQALGLGLQFLLWYDEGEERNRGNFPPRFSGRQFPNYSSELNVNALELEDSALYLCASSLEAASYEQYFGPGTRLTVT.

The chain combines TRBV18 with TRBJ1-3, with D unresolved. Germline CDR1 reads KGHSH; CDR2 reads LQKENI. Trimming cost V 0 bases and J 0 bases, with 6 bases left between them. This CDR3 spans 15 amino acids. DNA for the CDR3: TGTGCCAGCTCACCACCCGGGAGCTCTGGAAACACCATATATTTT. This sequence encodes CASSPPGSSGNTIYF. Using reference TRBV18 and TRBJ1-3 for the parts outside the CDR3, the full variable domain is NAGVMQNPRHLVRRRGQEARLRCSPMKGHSHVYWYRQLPEEGLKFMVYLQKENIIDESGMPKERFSAEFPKEGPSILRIQQVVRGDSAAYFCASSPPGSSGNTIYFGEGSWLTVV.

The chain is built from TRBV27 and TRBJ2-7, with TRBD2 as a possible D gene (5 bases). The CDR3 is 13 residues long. In germline, CDR1 is MNHEY, CDR2 SMNVEV (reference sequence). Trimming removed 8 bases from V and 5 bases from J, with 16 bases in between. In DNA, the CDR3 is TGTGCCAGCGAAGGCGGTAGCGCGGACGAGCAGTACTTC. Its protein product is CASEGGSADEQYF.

The chain has TRBV7-9 and TRBJ2-7; TRBD1 matches 12 bases. Per the germline V gene, CDR1 is SEHNR and CDR2 is FQNEAQ (reference sequence). This CDR3 is 17 amino acids long. J gave up 5 bases and V 5 bases, and 13 bases lay outside the gene matches. The CDR3 DNA is TGTGCCAGCAGCGCCAAAGACCGGGACAGGGGGCATCACGAGCAGTACTTC. This gives the protein CASSAKDRDRGHHEQYF. Full variable domain (missing parts from reference TRBV7-9 and TRBJ2-7): DTGVSQNPRHKITKRGQNVTFRCDPISEHNRLYWYRQTLGQGPEFLTYFQNEAQLEKSRLLSDRFSAERPKGSFSTLEIQRTEQGDSAMYLCASSAKDRDRGHHEQYFGPGTRLTVT.

J is TRBJ1-5 and V is TRBV7-2; a weak D match, TRBD1 (6 bases). Deletions cut 7 bases from V and 4 bases from J, with 17 bases between. The CDR3 spans 15 residues. Germline CDR1 SGHTA, CDR2 FQGNSA. The CDR3 nucleotides are TGTGCCAGCACCCAAATCCCCACAGGGAATCAGCCCCAGCATTTT. Encoded protein: CASTQIPTGNQPQHF.

The rearrangement links TRBV25-1 to TRBJ1-2, with a possible D match to TRBD1 (6 bases). The CDR3 covers 12 residues. Germline V CDR1 and CDR2: MGHDK, SYGVNS. The V end lost 8 bases, the J end lost 7 bases, and 14 bases lay between the germline ends. The chain's CDR3 is CASLGGQSGYTF. The DNA of the CDR3 is TGTGCCAGCCTCGGAGGACAGTCTGGCTACACCTTC.

The gene calls are TRBV19 and TRBJ2-3; the match to TRBD2 covers 14 bases. CDR1 LNHDA and CDR2 SQIVND come from the germline V gene (reference sequence). This CDR3 contains 20 residues. Trimming at V came to 5 bases and at J to 4 bases, leaving 17 bases not matched to a gene. DNA for the CDR3: TGTGCCAGTAGTCTCCTCGCCGGGACTAGCGGGAGTATTGGGGCAGATACGCAGTATTTT. Protein product: CASSLLAGTSGSIGADTQYF.

DNA of the CDR3: TGTGCCAGCTCACCGCCCGGGACACCAGCCAAGAACACTGAAGCTTTCTTT. It encodes CASSPPGTPAKNTEAFF. The chain carries TRBV18 and TRBJ1-1, with D possibly matching TRBD1 (6 bases). Per germline, CDR1 KGHSH and CDR2 LQKENI. Trimming removed 3 bases at V and 1 base at J, with 18 bases between. CDR3 length: 17 residues.

The chain employs TRBV11-2 and TRBJ2-1, with 8 bases that match TRBD1. Germline-derived CDR1 and CDR2 are SGHAT and FQNNGV. V dropped 4 bases and J dropped 5; count of bases not matched to a gene: 13. The CDR3 totals 17 residues. The CDR3 sequence: CASSSFPDRVKDNEQFF. The CDR3 coding sequence is TGTGCCAGCAGCTCCTTCCCGGACAGGGTGAAAGACAATGAGCAGTTCTTC.

CDR3 sequence: CASSLMDRTEAFF. DNA of the CDR3: TGCGCCAGCAGCTTGATGGACAGGACTGAAGCTTTCTTT. This chain links TRBV5-1 with TRBJ1-1, with 7 positions matching TRBD1. Germline V lookup: CDR1 SGHRS, CDR2 YFSETQ. The trim removed 1 base at V and 5 bases at J, leaving 2 bases unmatched. The CDR3 loop spans 13 amino acids. The variable domain in full, completed from reference TRBV5-1 and TRBJ1-1, reads KAGVTQTPRYLIKTRGQQVTLSCSPISGHRSVSWYQQTPGQGLQFLFEYFSETQRNKGNFPGRFSGRQFSNSRSEMNVSTLELGDSALYLCASSLMDRTEAFFGQGTRLTVV.

The rearrangement joins TRBV7-3 to TRBJ2-3, with 8 bases fitting TRBD2. This CDR3 is built from 16 residues. Germline CDR1 SGHTA, CDR2 FQGTGA. V gave up 2 bases and J gave up 2 bases; unmatched junction bases: 6. The CDR3 nucleotides are TGTGCCAGCAGCTTAGGAGCCGGGGGGGTCACAGATACGCAGTATTTT. Amino acids: CASSLGAGGVTDTQYF.

The chain carries TRBV5-1 and TRBJ2-6, with D possibly TRBD1 on 5 matching bases. The CDR3 runs 15 residues. The V gene lost 1 base and the J gene lost 9 bases, with 14 bases spanning the gap. Germline CDR1 SGHRS, CDR2 YFSETQ. CDR3 protein: CASSLPEQVLNVLTF. CDR3 nucleotide sequence: TGCGCCAGCAGCTTGCCTGAACAGGTTCTCAACGTCCTGACTTTC.

The chain couples TRBV10-2 to TRBJ2-5; 11 bases match TRBD2. Germline V CDR1 and CDR2: WSHSY, SAAADI. The CDR3 runs 16 residues. Trimming took 5 bases from V and 1 from J; bases not matched to a gene: 6. The CDR3 region is CASSTSGRGSQETQYF. The CDR3 DNA follows: TGCGCCAGCAGTACTAGCGGGAGAGGGTCCCAAGAGACCCAGTACTTC.

The chain links TRBV7-2 to TRBJ2-3, with TRBD1 matching 9 bases. The CDR3 loop spans 16 amino acids. V shed 3 bases, J shed 3 bases, and the junction held 7 bases outside the gene matches. Germline loops: CDR1 SGHTA, CDR2 FQGNSA. CDR3 residues: CASSFPDRGGTDTQYF. CDR3 DNA sequence: TGTGCCAGCAGCTTTCCCGACAGGGGGGGGACAGATACGCAGTATTTT.